Below, 19 T cell receptor beta chains from the same sample are listed, as sequenced in a study of blood T cell repertoires in COVID-19. The method was immunoSEQ multiplex PCR; TCRdb's version includes in-frame clones alone and lacks a portion of them. Among around 200,000 clones, roughly 90% were seen once, and the ten largest hold approximately 4%. Material: PBMCs or T cells enriched from blood (not recorded which). The receptor source for this set is a woman aged 25 to 39 who had been exposed to COVID-19.

The rearrangement links TRBV7-9 to TRBJ2-4; D might be TRBD2 (6 bases). Germline CDR1 is SEHNR and CDR2 is FQNEAQ (reference sequence). This CDR3 is built from 17 residues. Trimming shortened V by 0 bases and J by 1 base, and 13 bases separated the two germline ends. The CDR3 DNA is TGTGCCAGCAGCTTAGCGGAAGGAGGGGAGGCCAAAAACATTCAGTACTTC. It translates to CASSLAEGGEAKNIQYF. Together with reference TRBV7-9 and TRBJ2-4, the CDR3 gives the full variable domain: DTGVSQNPRHKITKRGQNVTFRCDPISEHNRLYWYRQTLGQGPEFLTYFQNEAQLEKSRLLSDRFSAERPKGSFSTLEIQRTEQGDSAMYLCASSLAEGGEAKNIQYFGAGTRLSVL.

The chain uses TRBV5-4 and TRBJ1-2, with 7 bases fitting TRBD1. The ends lost 4 bases at V and 3 bases at J; junction bases unmatched: 9. CDR3 length: 15 residues. Germline CDR1 is SGHNT and CDR2 is YYREEE (reference sequence). In DNA, the CDR3 is TGTGCCAGCAGCCCCAACAGGGGCCGGGACTATGGCTACACCTTC. Its protein is CASSPNRGRDYGYTF. Together with reference TRBV5-4 and TRBJ1-2, the CDR3 gives the full variable domain: ETGVTQSPTHLIKTRGQQVTLRCSSQSGHNTVSWYQQALGQGPQFIFQYYREEENGRGNFPPRFSGLQFPNYSSELNVNALELDDSALYLCASSPNRGRDYGYTFGSGTRLTVV.

The J gene is TRBJ1-2, the V gene TRBV2; possible D gene TRBD1, 5 bases. Germline V CDR1 and CDR2: SNHLY, FYNNEI. Deletions cut 7 bases from V and 4 bases from J, with 10 bases between. The CDR3 has 12 residues. This chain's CDR3 is CASTPDTYGYTF. The CDR3 bases are TGTGCCAGCACTCCGGACACCTATGGCTACACCTTC.

The chain recombines TRBV25-1 with TRBJ1-5; maybe TRBD1 (6 bases). Germline V lookup: CDR1 MGHDK, CDR2 SYGVNS. The CDR3 is made up of 15 amino acids. V was trimmed by 4 bases and J by 4 bases, leaving 14 bases between them. This CDR3 is CASSVGAGVNQPQHF. The CDR3 region has the DNA TGTGCCAGCAGTGTAGGTGCAGGGGTGAATCAGCCCCAGCATTTT.

CDR3 loop: CASSQDRGAFF. The CDR3 nucleotides read TGTGCCAGCAGCCAAGACAGAGGAGCTTTCTTT. V is TRBV2 and J is TRBJ1-1; possible D gene TRBD1, 5 bases. Germline V lookup: CDR1 SNHLY, CDR2 FYNNEI. The V and J ends lost 6 bases and 10 bases respectively, with 12 bases between them. The CDR3 length is 11 residues.

The chain joins TRBV18 to TRBJ2-5, with 8 bases matching TRBD1. In germline, CDR1 is KGHSH, CDR2 LQKENI. The CDR3 extends over 14 amino acids. With V trimmed by 2 bases and J by 4 bases, 3 bases remained unmatched. CDR3 amino acids: CASSPIGTGETQYF. DNA of the CDR3: TGTGCCAGCTCACCAATAGGGACAGGAGAGACCCAGTACTTC.

The chain couples TRBV15 to TRBJ2-2, with 11 bases matching TRBD1. The V and J ends lost 1 base and 1 base, in that order; junction bases with no gene match: 8. This CDR3 region has 19 residues. The germline CDR1 and CDR2 sequences are LNHNV and YYDKDF (reference sequence). The CDR3 DNA follows: TGTGCCACCAGCAGAGGAGCGGACAGGGGGCAGCTGAACACCGGGGAGCTGTTTTTT. It is translated as CATSRGADRGQLNTGELFF.

The chain joins TRBV11-3 to TRBJ1-2; D unresolved. The CDR3 consists of 12 residues. Trimming shortened V by 8 bases and J by 6 bases, and 13 bases separated the two germline ends. CDR1 SGHNT and CDR2 YENEEA come from the germline V gene. The DNA of the CDR3 is TGTGCCAGCGGAGTCCCTGAACATGGCTACACCTTC. It specifies CASGVPEHGYTF.

J is TRBJ2-2 and V is TRBV5-1, with 7 bases matching TRBD1. The CDR3 contains 15 residues. Per germline, CDR1 SGHRS and CDR2 YFSETQ. Losses at the gene ends were 2 bases for V and 6 bases for J; bases not matched to a gene: 7. The CDR3 sequence: CASSFSTGSAGELFF. The CDR3 DNA sequence: TGCGCCAGCAGCTTCTCGACAGGGTCAGCCGGGGAGCTGTTTTTT. The full variable domain, completed using reference TRBV5-1 and TRBJ2-2, is KAGVTQTPRYLIKTRGQQVTLSCSPISGHRSVSWYQQTPGQGLQFLFEYFSETQRNKGNFPGRFSGRQFSNSRSEMNVSTLELGDSALYLCASSFSTGSAGELFFGEGSRLTVL.

The J gene is TRBJ2-4, the V gene TRBV3-1 (or the pseudogene TRBV3-2), with D perhaps TRBD2 (7 bases). CDR1 and CDR2 (germline): LGHDT, YNNKEL (reference sequence). Trimming stripped 0 bases from V and 7 bases from J, with 10 bases between. The CDR3 has 14 residues. In DNA form, the CDR3 reads TGTGCCAGCAGCCAAGAAGGGGGAGGGAACATTCAGTACTTC. It yields the protein CASSQEGGGNIQYF.

The rearrangement uses TRBV11-2 and TRBJ2-5; TRBD1 might be the D (6 bases). The germline CDR1 and CDR2 sequences are SGHAT and FQNNGV. V was trimmed by 5 bases and J by 4 bases, leaving 17 bases between them. This CDR3 is built from 15 residues. The CDR3 here is CASSRSLQGGETQYF. CDR3 in DNA: TGTGCCAGCAGCCGGTCGCTACAAGGGGGAGAGACCCAGTACTTC.

This rearrangement joins TRBV24-1 to TRBJ2-4; 12 bases match TRBD2. V trimming: 2 bases; J trimming: 4 bases; junction bases outside the gene matches: 5. Per the germline V gene, CDR1 is KGHDR and CDR2 is SFDVKD. CDR3 size: 17 residues. CDR3 sequence (DNA): TGTGCCACCAGTGATTCGACTAGCGGGGGAGGAAAAAACATTCAGTACTTC. Its protein is CATSDSTSGGGKNIQYF.

CDR3 amino acids: CASSLALYGYTF. For the CDR3, the DNA is TGTGCCAGCAGCTTAGCCCTCTATGGCTACACCTTC. This chain joins TRBV7-7 and TRBJ1-2; D remains unclear. Deletions cut 0 bases from V and 4 bases from J, with 3 bases between. Germline CDR1 reads SSHAT; CDR2 reads FNYEAQ (reference sequence). This CDR3 spans 12 amino acids.

This clone appeared a single time. The rearrangement joins TRBV6-1 to TRBJ1-6, with TRBD1 as a possible D gene (6 bases). This CDR3 has 17 amino acids. The germline V and J ends were trimmed by 2 bases and 6 bases, with 17 bases remaining between them. In germline, CDR1 is MNHNS, CDR2 SASEGT. The CDR3 spells CASSEHFSGVGNSPLHF. Written as DNA, the CDR3 is TGTGCCAGCAGTGAACACTTCTCAGGGGTCGGTAATTCACCCCTCCACTTT.

This sequence joins TRBV5-1 and TRBJ1-3; 7 nucleotides line up with TRBD1. J gave up 0 bases and V 3 bases, and 3 bases lay outside the gene matches. The CDR3 covers 15 residues. Germline CDR1 and CDR2: SGHRS and YFSETQ. CDR3 nucleotide sequence: TGCGCCAGCAGCTCAGGACAGGCCTCTGGAAACACCATATATTTT. Translation: CASSSGQASGNTIYF.

The V gene is TRBV3-1 (or the pseudogene TRBV3-2), the J gene TRBJ2-5; 11 bases match TRBD2. The CDR3 extends over 16 amino acids. Germline V gives CDR1 LGHDT, CDR2 YNNKEL (reference sequence). The ends lost 3 bases at V and 4 bases at J; junction bases unmatched: 7. In DNA form, the CDR3 reads TGTGCCAGCAGCCAGACTACTAGCGGGGGTACAGAGACCCAGTACTTC. Its translation is CASSQTTSGGTETQYF.

V is TRBV6-5 and J is TRBJ2-3; D perhaps matches TRBD1 (7 bases). CDR1 MNHEY and CDR2 SVGAGI come from the germline V gene. The CDR3 is 15 residues long. The ends were cut back, 4 bases at V and 8 bases at J, with 19 bases in the middle. CDR3 region: CASSSYGTAGGTQYF. The CDR3, as DNA: TGTGCCAGCAGTTCGTACGGGACAGCCGGGGGTACGCAGTATTTT.

V usage is TRBV29-1 and J usage is TRBJ2-1; possibly TRBD1 for D (6 bases). Germline-derived CDR1 and CDR2 are SQVTM and ANQGSEA. This CDR3 is 14 amino acids long. V was cut by 4 bases and J by 4 bases, with 14 bases left in between. The CDR3: CSVGGGLEYNEQFF. CDR3 bases: TGCAGCGTTGGTGGGGGCCTGGAATACAATGAGCAGTTCTTC.

This clone was observed a handful of times. The chain combines TRBV10-3 with TRBJ2-7, with D tentatively TRBD2 (7 bases). The CDR3 is 14 residues long. Looked up from germline, CDR1 is ENHRY and CDR2 is SYGVKD. Trimming left V 9 bases short and J 2 bases short, with 17 bases between. DNA of the CDR3: TGTGCCATGGGGAGGGGGGACGGAGCCTACGAGCAGTACTTC. Protein product: CAMGRGDGAYEQYF.